These 22 T cell receptor beta chains were sequenced from one sample in a study of blood T cell repertoires in COVID-19 (dated by TCRdb to 2020 to 2021). Receptors were amplified or captured by the immunoSEQ multiplex PCR assay. This immuneACCESS table, as held by TCRdb, lists in-frame sequences with V and J called but not all clones. Of the missing ones, under half trace to an unresolved V gene in checked studies; the others have no known cause. This sample holds some 300,000 clones; roughly 89% were observed only once. The top ten clonotypes cover less than 3.5% of the sample. Sequenced sample: PBMCs or T cells enriched from blood (not recorded which). Every receptor here comes from a woman aged 50 to 60 who had been exposed to COVID-19.

This clone occurred once. The V call is TRBV7-9, the J call TRBJ1-1; D gene unclear. Germline assignment: CDR1 SEHNR and CDR2 FQNEAQ (reference sequence). Trimming cost V 5 bases and J 3 bases, with 7 bases left between them. This CDR3 is 12 amino acids long. CDR3 in amino acids: CASSEGDTEAFF. As DNA, the CDR3 is TGTGCCAGCAGCGAGGGTGACACTGAAGCTTTCTTT.

This chain joins TRBV5-1 and TRBJ2-1, with D tentatively TRBD2 (7 bases). The CDR3 contains 16 residues. V lost 3 bases to trimming and J lost 2 bases, with 15 bases between them. Germline CDR1 SGHRS, CDR2 YFSETQ. The DNA of the CDR3 is TGCGCCAGCAGCTGGACGGGGGGCACTACCTACAATGAGCAGTTCTTC. Protein: CASSWTGGTTYNEQFF.

The chain links TRBV15 to TRBJ1-5; TRBD1 might be the D (5 bases). This CDR3 region has 13 residues. Trimming stripped 0 bases from V and 10 bases from J, with 10 bases between. Germline V gives CDR1 LNHNV, CDR2 YYDKDF (reference sequence). The CDR3 coding sequence is TGTGCCACCAGCAGAGATAACGGGGGTCCCCAGCATTTT. Protein sequence: CATSRDNGGPQHF.

The J gene is TRBJ2-7, the V gene TRBV4-2; 11 bases agree with TRBD1. Per germline, CDR1 LGHNA and CDR2 YNFKEQ. J gave up 2 bases and V 0 bases, and 6 bases lay outside the gene matches. The CDR3 has 17 residues. The CDR3 is CASSQEGPGQGAYEQYF. The DNA of the CDR3 is TGTGCCAGCAGCCAAGAAGGACCGGGACAGGGGGCCTACGAGCAGTACTTC.

This clone was seen just once. This chain uses TRBV6-4 with TRBJ2-3; 7 bases match TRBD2. The CDR3 covers 13 residues. V was clipped by 4 bases and J by 4 bases; unmatched bases: 2. Germline-derived CDR1 and CDR2 are MRHNA and SNTAGT. The CDR3, as DNA: TGTGCCAGCAGTGCGGGGGGAGCAGATACGCAGTATTTT. Its translation: CASSAGGADTQYF.

This sequence joins TRBV3-1 (or the pseudogene TRBV3-2) and TRBJ2-7; a possible D gene is TRBD2 (6 bases). Germline V gives CDR1 LGHDT, CDR2 YNNKEL (reference sequence). The CDR3 loop spans 14 amino acids. Trimming removed 2 bases from V and 3 bases from J, with 11 bases in between. The DNA of the CDR3 is TGTGCCAGCAGCCAACTGGGACTTGGCTACGAGCAGTACTTC. Translated, it gives CASSQLGLGYEQYF.

The V call is TRBV4-2, the J call TRBJ2-1; 15 bases match TRBD2. This CDR3 region has 19 residues. Germline values: CDR1 LGHNA, CDR2 YNFKEQ. J was trimmed by 10 bases and V by 4 bases; bases with no gene match: 17. DNA for the CDR3: TGTGCCAGCAGCCGAGGACTAGCGGGGGGGCCACTGGCTCTTTCAGAGCAGTTCTTC. It encodes CASSRGLAGGPLALSEQFF.

The V gene is TRBV28, the J gene TRBJ1-4; a possible D gene is TRBD1 (6 bases). Trimming removed 6 bases at V and 6 bases at J, with 14 bases between. Germline V CDR1 and CDR2: MDHEN, SYDVKM. The CDR3 has 14 amino acids. The CDR3 here is CASSRGGAYEKLFF. CDR3 DNA sequence: TGTGCCAGCAGCCGGGGGGGGGCCTATGAAAAACTGTTTTTT.

This chain links TRBV5-1 with TRBJ2-5; 7 bases fit TRBD1. The CDR3 consists of 15 residues. V was pared by 0 bases and J by 6 bases, with 8 bases of the junction left unmatched. Germline V gene sequence: CDR1 SGHRS, CDR2 YFSETQ. In DNA form, the CDR3 reads TGCGCCAGCAGCTTGGGCGCGACAGGGCTACAGACCCAGTACTTC. Translating it yields CASSLGATGLQTQYF.

The chain links TRBV3-1 (or the pseudogene TRBV3-2) to TRBJ2-1; D not certain. The CDR3 has 13 residues. CDR1 and CDR2 (germline): LGHDT, YNNKEL (reference sequence). V was clipped by 4 bases and J by 10 bases, with 14 bases between them. The CDR3: CASSPQEIPEQFF. The DNA of the CDR3 is TGTGCCAGCAGCCCGCAAGAGATACCGGAGCAGTTCTTC.

J is TRBJ2-7 and V is TRBV28; 8 nucleotides match TRBD1. Germline lookup yields CDR1 MDHEN and CDR2 SYDVKM. This CDR3 contains 14 residues. After removal of 4 bases from V and 8 bases from J, the junction contained 10 bases not matched to a gene. CDR3 nucleotides: TGTGCCAGCAGTTGGGGGCCGGGACAGGCTAAGCAGTACTTC. Its protein is CASSWGPGQAKQYF. The whole variable domain, remainder taken from reference TRBV28 and TRBJ2-7, is DVKVTQSSRYLVKRTGEKVFLECVQDMDHENMFWYRQDPGLGLRLIYFSYDVKMKEKGDIPEGYSVSREKKERFSLILESASTNQTSMYLCASSWGPGQAKQYFGPGTRLTVT.

The chain is built from TRBV6-5 and TRBJ2-1; 9 nucleotides line up with TRBD2. This CDR3 comprises 15 residues. From germline, CDR1 is MNHEY and CDR2 SVGAGI. Trimming took 5 bases from V and 10 from J; bases not matched to a gene: 12. The CDR3 DNA reads TGTGCCAGCAGTAAGGGACTAGCCCCCGTCTTAGAGCAGTTCTTC. This translates into CASSKGLAPVLEQFF.

The chain employs TRBV3-1 (or the pseudogene TRBV3-2) and TRBJ2-7; the match to TRBD1 covers 7 bases. Germline V gene sequence: CDR1 LGHDT, CDR2 YNNKEL (reference sequence). V shed 5 bases and J 0 bases; nucleotides not matched to a gene: 19. This CDR3 comprises 19 residues. The chain's CDR3 is CASSRNRGKAEESSYEQYF. As DNA, the CDR3 is TGTGCCAGCAGCAGAAACAGGGGAAAAGCGGAGGAGAGCTCCTACGAGCAGTACTTC.

The chain uses TRBV6-5 and TRBJ1-6; D not resolved. This CDR3 is built from 11 residues. Trimming stripped 7 bases from V and 7 bases from J, with 5 bases between. The germline gives CDR1 MNHEY, CDR2 SVGAGI. Here the CDR3 reads CASKQNSPLHF. As DNA, the CDR3 is TGTGCCAGCAAGCAAAATTCACCCCTCCACTTT.

The chain recombines TRBV7-2 with TRBJ2-1; D perhaps matches TRBD1 (5 bases). V was clipped by 5 bases and J by 0 bases, with 5 bases between them. Germline V gene sequence: CDR1 SGHTA, CDR2 FQGNSA. The length of the CDR3 is 13 residues. DNA of the CDR3: TGTGCCAGCAGCGACAGCTCCTACAATGAGCAGTTCTTC. Its protein product is CASSDSSYNEQFF.

The J gene is TRBJ2-3, the V gene TRBV7-9, with 11 bases that match TRBD1. The CDR3 runs to 16 residues. With V trimmed by 5 bases and J by 2 bases, 6 bases remained unmatched. Germline CDR1 is SEHNR and CDR2 is FQNEAQ (reference sequence). The CDR3 DNA is TGTGCCAGCAGCCACCCGGGACAGGGGGACACAGATACGCAGTATTTT. Translation: CASSHPGQGDTDTQYF.

The chain employs TRBV15 and TRBJ2-2; 11 bases are a match to TRBD1. CDR3 size: 14 residues. Trimming cost V 11 bases and J 7 bases; bases outside gene matches: 9. Looked up from germline, CDR1 is LNHNV and CDR2 is YYDKDF (reference sequence). The CDR3 loop is CALGQGALNGELFF. The CDR3 DNA reads TGTGCCCTCGGACAGGGGGCGCTGAACGGGGAGCTGTTTTTT.

In DNA, the CDR3 is TGCGCCAGCGCCGGGACAGGGTTAGATACGCAGTATTTT. It encodes CASAGTGLDTQYF. The V call is TRBV5-1, the J call TRBJ2-3, with 9 bases aligning to TRBD1. Trimming removed 7 bases from V and 5 bases from J; junction bases left unmatched: 5. Germline CDR1 reads SGHRS; CDR2 reads YFSETQ. The CDR3 length is 13 residues.

The chain couples TRBV19 to TRBJ2-7, with D unresolved. V was shortened by 3 bases and J by 5 bases, with 8 bases between the two germline ends. The germline V gene has CDR1 LNHDA and CDR2 SQIVND (reference sequence). The CDR3 is 12 amino acids. This CDR3 is CASSIRSNEQYF. The CDR3 DNA sequence: TGTGCCAGTAGTATCCGGAGCAACGAGCAGTACTTC.

This clone appeared a single time. V is TRBV11-1 and J is TRBJ2-2, with D possibly matching TRBD2 (5 bases). Germline V CDR1 and CDR2: SGHAT, FQDESV (reference sequence). The CDR3 loop spans 16 amino acids. V was shortened by 1 base and J by 0 bases, with 9 bases between the two germline ends. The DNA of the CDR3 is TGTGCCAGCAGCTTAGTTCGAGGGACGAACACCGGGGAGCTGTTTTTT. It yields the protein CASSLVRGTNTGELFF.

The table lists this clone with a few counts. The V gene is TRBV28, the J gene TRBJ1-2, with D possibly matching TRBD1 (5 bases). Germline CDR1 is MDHEN and CDR2 is SYDVKM. Trimming left V 2 bases short and J 4 bases short, with 23 bases between. The CDR3 runs 18 residues. In DNA, the CDR3 is TGTGCCAGCAGTTTAAGTCGATCGGGGGGGACTACAGCCTATGGCTACACCTTC. This sequence encodes CASSLSRSGGTTAYGYTF.

The rearrangement joins TRBV6-5 to TRBJ1-2, with 9 bases matching TRBD1. CDR3 length equals 13 residues. Germline assignment: CDR1 MNHEY and CDR2 SVGAGI. The V gene end was trimmed by 7 bases and the J gene end by 6 bases; junction bases not matched to a gene: 6. The CDR3 region is CASTRTGDNGYTF. As DNA, the CDR3 is TGTGCCAGCACCCGGACAGGGGACAATGGCTACACCTTC.